The text below deals with one T cell receptor (beta chain). The data were produced by immunoSEQ multiplex PCR, yet TCRdb's version contains in-frame clones alone and is incomplete. The table lists about 180,000 clones, about 81% of them singletons, with 12% in the top ten. The length of the CDR3 is 15 residues. The V gene's germline CDR1 is SGDLS and CDR2 YYNGEE. V shed 7 bases and J 5 bases; nucleotides not matched to a gene: 9. This record comes from a study of blood T cell repertoires in COVID-19. Background on the study: Sources were T cells, B-cell-depleted T cells, or PBMCs; the material itself was cDNA or gDNA.

It was during active infection that Seattle patients were enrolled and then longitudinally followed. V usage is TRBV9 and J usage is TRBJ2-2; 9 bases are a match to TRBD2. The sequenced material came from peripheral blood. The receptor was derived from an elderly woman with COVID-19, enrolled during active disease. The CDR3: CASGKLAGGTGELFF. The CDR3 DNA sequence: TGTGCCAGCGGCAAACTAGCGGGCGGGACCGGGGAGCTGTTTTTT. Looking up the rest from reference TRBV9 and TRBJ2-2 gives the full variable domain: DSGVTQTPKHLITATGQRVTLRCSPRSGDLSVYWYQQSLDQGLQFLIQYYNGEERAKGNILERFSAQQFPDLHSELNLSSLELGDSALYFCASGKLAGGTGELFFGEGSRLTVL.